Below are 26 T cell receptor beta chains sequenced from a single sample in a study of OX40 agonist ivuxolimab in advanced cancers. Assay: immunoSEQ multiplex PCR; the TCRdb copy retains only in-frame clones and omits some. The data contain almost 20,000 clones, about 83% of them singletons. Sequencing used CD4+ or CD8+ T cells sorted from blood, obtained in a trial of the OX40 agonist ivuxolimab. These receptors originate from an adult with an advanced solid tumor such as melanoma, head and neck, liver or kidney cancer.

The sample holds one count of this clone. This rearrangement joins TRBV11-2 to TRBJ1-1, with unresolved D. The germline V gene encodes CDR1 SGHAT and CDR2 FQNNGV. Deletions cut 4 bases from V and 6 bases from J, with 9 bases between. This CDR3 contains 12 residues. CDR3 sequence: CASSYTGAEAFF. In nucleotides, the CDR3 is TGTGCCAGCAGCTACACCGGTGCTGAAGCTTTCTTT.

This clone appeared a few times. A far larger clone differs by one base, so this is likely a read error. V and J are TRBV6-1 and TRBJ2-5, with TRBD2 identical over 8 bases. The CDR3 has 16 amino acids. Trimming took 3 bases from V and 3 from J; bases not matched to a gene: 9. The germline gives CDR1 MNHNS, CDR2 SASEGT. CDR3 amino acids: CASSDVAGRGEETQYF. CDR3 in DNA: TGTGCCAGCAGTGACGTGGCGGGGCGGGGGGAAGAGACCCAGTACTTC.

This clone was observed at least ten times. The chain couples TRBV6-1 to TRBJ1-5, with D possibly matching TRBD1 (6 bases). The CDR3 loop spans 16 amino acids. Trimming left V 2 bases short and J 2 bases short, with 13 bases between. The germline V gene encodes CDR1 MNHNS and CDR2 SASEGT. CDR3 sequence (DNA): TGTGCCAGCAGTGAAATGGCAGGGGAGGGCAATCAGCCCCAGCATTTT. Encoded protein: CASSEMAGEGNQPQHF.

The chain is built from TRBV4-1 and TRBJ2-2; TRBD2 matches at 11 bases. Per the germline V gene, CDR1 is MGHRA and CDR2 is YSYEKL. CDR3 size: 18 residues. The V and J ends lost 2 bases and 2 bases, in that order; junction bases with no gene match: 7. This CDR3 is CASSQPTLAGDNTGELFF. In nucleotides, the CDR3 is TGCGCCAGCAGCCAACCTACACTAGCGGGAGACAACACCGGGGAGCTGTTTTTT.

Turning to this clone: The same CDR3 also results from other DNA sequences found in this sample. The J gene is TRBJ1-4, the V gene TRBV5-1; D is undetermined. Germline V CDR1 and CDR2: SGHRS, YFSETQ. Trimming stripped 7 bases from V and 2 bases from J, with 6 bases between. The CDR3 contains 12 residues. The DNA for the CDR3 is TGCGCCAGCCGTAGCACTAATGAAAAACTGTTTTTT. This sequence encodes CASRSTNEKLFF.

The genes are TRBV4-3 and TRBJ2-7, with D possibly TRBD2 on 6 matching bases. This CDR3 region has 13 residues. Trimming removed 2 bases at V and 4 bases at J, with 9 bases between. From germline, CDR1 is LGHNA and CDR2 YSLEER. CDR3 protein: CASSQMGGYEQYF. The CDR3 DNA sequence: TGCGCCAGCAGCCAAATGGGGGGTTACGAGCAGTACTTC.

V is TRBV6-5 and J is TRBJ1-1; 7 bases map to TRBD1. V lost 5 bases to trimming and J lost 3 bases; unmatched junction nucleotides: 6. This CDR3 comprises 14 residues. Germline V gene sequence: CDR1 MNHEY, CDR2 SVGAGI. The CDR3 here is CASSLQGYHTEAFF. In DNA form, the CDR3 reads TGTGCCAGCAGTCTACAGGGGTATCACACTGAAGCTTTCTTT.

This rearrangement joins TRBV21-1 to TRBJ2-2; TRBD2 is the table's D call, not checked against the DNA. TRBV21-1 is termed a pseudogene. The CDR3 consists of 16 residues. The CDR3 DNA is TGTGCCAGCAGCTTACGGGACTTAAGAAACACCGGGGAGCTGTTTTTT. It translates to CASSLRDLRNTGELFF.

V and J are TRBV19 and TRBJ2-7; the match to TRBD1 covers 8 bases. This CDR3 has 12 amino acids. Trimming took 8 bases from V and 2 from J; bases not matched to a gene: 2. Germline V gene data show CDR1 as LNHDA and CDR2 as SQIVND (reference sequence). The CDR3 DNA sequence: TGTGCCAGTGGACAGGGACCCTACGAGCAGTACTTC. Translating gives CASGQGPYEQYF. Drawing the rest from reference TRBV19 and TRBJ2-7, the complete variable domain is DGGITQSPKYLFRKEGQNVTLSCEQNLNHDAMYWYRQDPGQGLRLIYYSQIVNDFQKGDIAEGYSVSREKKESFPLTVTSAQKNPTAFYLCASGQGPYEQYFGPGTRLTVT.

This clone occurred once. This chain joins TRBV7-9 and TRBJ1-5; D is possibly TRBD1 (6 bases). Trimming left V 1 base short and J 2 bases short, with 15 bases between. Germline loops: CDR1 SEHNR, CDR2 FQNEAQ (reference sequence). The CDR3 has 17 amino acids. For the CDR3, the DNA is TGTGCCAGCAGCTTAGTGGGCCAGGGGCCGGGCAATCAGCCCCAGCATTTT. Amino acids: CASSLVGQGPGNQPQHF.

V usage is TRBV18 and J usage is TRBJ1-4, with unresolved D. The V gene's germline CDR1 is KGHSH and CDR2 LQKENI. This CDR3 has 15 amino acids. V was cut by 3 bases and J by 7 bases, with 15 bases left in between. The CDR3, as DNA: TGTGCCAGCTCACCGGCGGGATGGGATACTGAAAAACTGTTTTTT. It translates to CASSPAGWDTEKLFF.

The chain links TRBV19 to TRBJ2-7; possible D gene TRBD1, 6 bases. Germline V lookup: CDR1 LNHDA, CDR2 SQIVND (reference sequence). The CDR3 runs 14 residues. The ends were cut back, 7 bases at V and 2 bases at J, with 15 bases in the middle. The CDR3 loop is CASKGGNRAYEQYF. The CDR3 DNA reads TGTGCCAGTAAAGGGGGAAATCGAGCCTACGAGCAGTACTTC.

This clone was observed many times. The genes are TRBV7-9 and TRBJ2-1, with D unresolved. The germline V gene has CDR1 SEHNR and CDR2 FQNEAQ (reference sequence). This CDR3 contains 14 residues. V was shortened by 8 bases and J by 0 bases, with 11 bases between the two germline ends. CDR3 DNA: TGTGCCAGCGCCGGGCCCAGCTCCTACAATGAGCAGTTCTTC. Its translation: CASAGPSSYNEQFF. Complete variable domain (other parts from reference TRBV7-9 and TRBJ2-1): DTGVSQNPRHKITKRGQNVTFRCDPISEHNRLYWYRQTLGQGPEFLTYFQNEAQLEKSRLLSDRFSAERPKGSFSTLEIQRTEQGDSAMYLCASAGPSSYNEQFFGPGTRLTVL.

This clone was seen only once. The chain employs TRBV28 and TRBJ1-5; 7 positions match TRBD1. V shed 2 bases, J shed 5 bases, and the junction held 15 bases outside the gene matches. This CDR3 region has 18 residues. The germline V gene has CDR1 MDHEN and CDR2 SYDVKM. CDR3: CASSLEQGFIAIDQPQHF. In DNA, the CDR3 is TGTGCCAGCAGTTTAGAACAGGGGTTTATCGCGATTGATCAGCCCCAGCATTTT.

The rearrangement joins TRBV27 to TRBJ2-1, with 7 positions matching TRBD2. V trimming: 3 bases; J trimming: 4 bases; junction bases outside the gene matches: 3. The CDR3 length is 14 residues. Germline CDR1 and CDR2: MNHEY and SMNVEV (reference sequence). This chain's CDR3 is CASSLGGPYNEQFF. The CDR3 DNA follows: TGTGCCAGCAGTTTGGGAGGGCCGTACAATGAGCAGTTCTTC.

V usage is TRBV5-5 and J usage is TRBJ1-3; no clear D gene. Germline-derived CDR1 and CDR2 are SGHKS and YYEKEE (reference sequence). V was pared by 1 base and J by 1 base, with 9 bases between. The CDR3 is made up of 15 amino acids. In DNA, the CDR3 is TGTGCCAGCAGCTTGTGGTTAGAATCTGGAAACACCATATATTTT. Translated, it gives CASSLWLESGNTIYF.

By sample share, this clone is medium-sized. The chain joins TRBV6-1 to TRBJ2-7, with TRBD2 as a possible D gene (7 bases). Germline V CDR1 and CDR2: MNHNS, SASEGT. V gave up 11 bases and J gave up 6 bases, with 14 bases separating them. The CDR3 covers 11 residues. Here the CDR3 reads CALRGGAEQYF. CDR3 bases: TGTGCCCTCCGTGGGGGGGCCGAGCAGTACTTC.

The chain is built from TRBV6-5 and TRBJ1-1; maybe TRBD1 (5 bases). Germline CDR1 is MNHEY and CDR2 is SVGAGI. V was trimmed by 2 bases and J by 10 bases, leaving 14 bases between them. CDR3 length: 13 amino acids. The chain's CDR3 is CASSYLSGRGAFF. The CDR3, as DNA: TGTGCCAGCAGTTACCTATCAGGGAGGGGAGCTTTCTTT.

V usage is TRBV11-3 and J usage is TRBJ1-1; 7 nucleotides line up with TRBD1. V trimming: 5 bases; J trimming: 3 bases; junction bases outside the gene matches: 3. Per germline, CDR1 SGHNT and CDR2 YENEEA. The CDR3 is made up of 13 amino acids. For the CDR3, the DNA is TGTGCCAGCAGCCGGACAGGAGACACTGAAGCTTTCTTT. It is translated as CASSRTGDTEAFF.

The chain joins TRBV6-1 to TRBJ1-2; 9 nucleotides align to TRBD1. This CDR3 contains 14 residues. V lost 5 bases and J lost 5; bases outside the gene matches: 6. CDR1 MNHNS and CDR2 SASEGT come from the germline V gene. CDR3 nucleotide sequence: TGTGCCAGCAGTTCGACAGGGGGTGTTTATGGCTACACCTTC. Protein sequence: CASSSTGGVYGYTF.

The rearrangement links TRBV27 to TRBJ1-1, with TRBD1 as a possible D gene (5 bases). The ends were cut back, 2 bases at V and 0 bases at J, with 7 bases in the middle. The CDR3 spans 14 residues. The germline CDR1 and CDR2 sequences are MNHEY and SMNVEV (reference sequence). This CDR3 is CASSLGGMNTEAFF. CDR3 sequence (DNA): TGTGCCAGCAGTTTAGGGGGGATGAACACTGAAGCTTTCTTT.

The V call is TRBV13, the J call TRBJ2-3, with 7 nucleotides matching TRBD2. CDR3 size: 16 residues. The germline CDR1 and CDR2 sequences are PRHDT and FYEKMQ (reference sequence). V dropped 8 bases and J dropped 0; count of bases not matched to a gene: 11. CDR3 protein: CASLRSGETSTDTQYF. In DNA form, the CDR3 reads TGTGCCAGCCTCCGGAGCGGGGAAACTAGCACAGATACGCAGTATTTT.

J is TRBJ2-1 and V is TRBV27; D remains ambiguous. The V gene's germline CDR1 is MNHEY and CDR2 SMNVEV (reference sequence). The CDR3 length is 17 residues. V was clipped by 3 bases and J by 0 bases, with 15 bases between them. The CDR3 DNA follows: TGTGCCAGCAGTTTTAGGCGAAATGAATTCTCCTACAATGAGCAGTTCTTC. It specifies CASSFRRNEFSYNEQFF.

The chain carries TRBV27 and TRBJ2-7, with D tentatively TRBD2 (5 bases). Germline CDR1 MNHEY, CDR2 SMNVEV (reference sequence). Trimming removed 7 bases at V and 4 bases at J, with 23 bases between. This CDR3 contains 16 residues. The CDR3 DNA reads TGTGCCAGCACCCCAAGGACGTTAACGGGGATATACGAGCAGTACTTC. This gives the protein CASTPRTLTGIYEQYF.

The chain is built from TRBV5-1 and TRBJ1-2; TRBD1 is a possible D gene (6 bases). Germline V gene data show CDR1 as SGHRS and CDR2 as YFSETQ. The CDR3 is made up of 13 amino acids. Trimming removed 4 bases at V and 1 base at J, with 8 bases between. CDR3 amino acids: CASSPDSNYGYTF. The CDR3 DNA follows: TGCGCCAGCAGCCCGGACAGTAACTATGGCTACACCTTC.

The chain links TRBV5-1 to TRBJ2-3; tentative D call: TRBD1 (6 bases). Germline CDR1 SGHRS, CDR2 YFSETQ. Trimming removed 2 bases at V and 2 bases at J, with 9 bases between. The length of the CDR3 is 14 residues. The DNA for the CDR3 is TGCGCCAGCAGCTTCCGACAGGTCACAGATACGCAGTATTTT. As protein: CASSFRQVTDTQYF.